This T cell receptor (beta chain) emerged from a study of T cells after yellow fever vaccination. Broader study findings: Contaminants from the bulk population, in the form of abundant clonotypes, could be found in FACS-sorted repertoires. Only a small proportion of the clonotypes turned up in both the CD4 and the CD8 compartments, likely arising from convergent recombination. The secondary response showed a weaker magnitude and a faster peak, day 5 versus 15.

Per germline, CDR1 LGHNA and CDR2 YNFKEQ. The CDR3 covers 15 residues. V lost 10 bases and J lost 4, with 22 bases in between. This clonotype appeared once. Its antigen remains unknown. Template-switching 5'RACE yielded the TCR cDNA; a universal primer site and UMIs were added in the process. One entry per CDR3 protein results from TCRdb running MiXCR on the 5' RACE reads. The sample includes about 74,000 distinct CDR3 sequences, approximately 6.9% of them seen just once. The chain employs TRBV4-2 and TRBJ1-1, with D hard to call. Source: CD8+ T cells sorted from PBMCs, taken 5 to 6 days after the first yellow fever vaccination. This TCR came from a man aged 18 to 30 who received the YFV17D yellow fever vaccine. CDR3 in amino acids: CAMSPGPPGGTEAFF. CDR3 coding DNA: TGTGCCATGAGCCCTGGCCCTCCGGGTGGCACTGAAGCTTTCTTT.